This is a list of T cell receptor beta chains from one sample in a study of blood T cell repertoires in COVID-19. Clones were read by immunoSEQ multiplex PCR, and TCRdb kept only the in-frame ones, dropping some. There are 150,000 to 200,000 clones in the sample; approximately 84% occur only once, and around 1.2% lies in the top ten. Sequenced sample: PBMCs or T cells enriched from blood (not recorded which). The origin of the receptors is a human donor with acute COVID-19. The donor label of this sample is uncertain. Each CDR3 is given without its conserved first and last residue.

j_call	v_call	cdr3_length	cdr3_aa
TRBJ2-1	TRBV6-4	12	ASSEAGGPNEQF
TRBJ1-5	TRBV2	12	ASSESQVNQPQH
TRBJ2-1	TRBV3-1/TRBV3-2	13	ASSPSGTSYNEQF
TRBJ2-1	TRBV2	10	ASSGGAHEQF
TRBJ1-1	TRBV9	11	ASSARQNTEAF
TRBJ1-2	TRBV27	15	ASSPLGQGARGDGYT
TRBJ2-5	TRBV4-1	13	ASSQGHVDQETQY
TRBJ2-3	TRBV6-5	13	ASRSSPGREDTQY
TRBJ2-3	TRBV28	10	ASRGLSDTQY
TRBJ2-2	TRBV7-8	13	ASSPGTPETGELF
TRBJ2-7	TRBV4-2	14	ASSHPGKRGGYEQY
TRBJ1-4	TRBV30	13	AWQRGGSLNEKLF
TRBJ2-7	TRBV19	12	ASSRQANTYEQY
TRBJ1-4	TRBV27	13	ASSPTGDTNEKLF